The 29 T cell receptor beta chains given below trace back to one sample, sequenced in a study of Graves' ophthalmopathy and Graves' hyperthyroidism. Amplified material comprised TCR beta CDR3 regions derived from RNA transcripts. An opening RT-PCR round employed HTBI primers and preceded a second-round multiplex PCR. TCRdb analysed the multiplex PCR reads with MiXCR anew, one entry per CDR3 protein. The data hold 450,000 or so distinct CDR3 sequences, with around 15% observed a single time. The sequencing input was blood. All receptors come from a woman aged 30 to 39 with Graves' ophthalmopathy.

This clonotype occurred many times. V gene TRBV12-3 or TRBV12-4 combines with J gene TRBJ2-5; TRBD2 matches at 11 bases. The CDR3 has 14 amino acids. V lost 3 bases, J lost 5 bases, and 2 bases stayed unmatched. CDR3 protein: CASSLTSGTETQYF. The CDR3 nucleotides are TGTGCCAGCAGTTTGACTAGCGGGACGGAGACCCAGTACTTC.

In this sample, this clonotype turned up once. The rearrangement links TRBV12-3 or TRBV12-4 to TRBJ1-2; 9 bases agree with TRBD1. The V segment lost 6 bases and the J segment 7 bases; nucleotides outside the gene matches: 6. The CDR3 covers 13 residues. The CDR3 is CASRTGGRGGYTF. CDR3 bases: TGTGCCAGCAGAACAGGGGGCAGGGGTGGCTACACCTTC.

This clonotype appeared many times. The chain couples TRBV24-1 to TRBJ1-5, with D unresolved. The CDR3 consists of 13 residues. Germline CDR1 and CDR2: KGHDR and SFDVKD. With 9 bases removed from V and 0 bases from J, the gap between germline ends came to 8 bases. The CDR3 is CATQENSNQPQHF. The CDR3, as DNA: TGTGCCACCCAGGAAAATAGCAATCAGCCCCAGCATTTT.

Ten or more counts support this clonotype. The chain couples TRBV12-3 or TRBV12-4 to TRBJ2-2, with TRBD1 matching over 7 bases. With V trimmed by 7 bases and J by 1 base, 3 bases remained unmatched. This CDR3 contains 14 residues. The CDR3 DNA reads TGTGCCAGCACGCGACAGGGGAACACCGGGGAGCTGTTTTTT. It yields the protein CASTRQGNTGELFF.

There are many counts of this clonotype. The chain combines TRBV12-3 or TRBV12-4 with TRBJ2-2; D is uncertain. V was shortened by 1 base and J by 3 bases, with 6 bases between the two germline ends. CDR3 length: 14 amino acids. The CDR3 DNA reads TGTGCCAGCAGTTTAGGATCGTACACCGGGGAGCTGTTTTTT. Translated: CASSLGSYTGELFF.

In this sample, this clonotype turned up many times. The rearrangement uses TRBV28 and TRBJ1-3; D is ambiguous. CDR1 and CDR2 (germline): MDHEN, SYDVKM. V lost 3 bases to trimming and J lost 0 bases, with 9 bases between them. The CDR3 is made up of 15 amino acids. This chain's CDR3 is CASSFGRSSGNTIYF. DNA for the CDR3: TGTGCCAGCAGTTTCGGGCGTAGCTCTGGAAACACCATATATTTT.

This clonotype was seen ten or more times. The chain couples TRBV12-3 or TRBV12-4 to TRBJ1-6; 10 nucleotides agree with TRBD1. Trimming removed 3 bases from V and 7 bases from J; junction bases left unmatched: 6. The CDR3 runs 16 residues. The CDR3 region is CASSFLGQGMNSPLHF. The DNA of the CDR3 is TGTGCCAGCAGTTTCTTGGGACAGGGGATGAATTCACCCCTCCACTTT.

Notes on this clonotype: A much larger clone is a single base away; this may be a read error. Here the CDR3 DNA reads TGTGCCACCATAATGGCAGGGATTCGGAACACTGGAGCTTTCTTT. Translated: CATIMAGIRNTGAFF. V usage is TRBV10-3 and J usage is TRBJ1-1; D perhaps matches TRBD1 (5 bases). The CDR3 runs to 15 residues. Looked up from germline, CDR1 is ENHRY and CDR2 is SYGVKD.

In its sample, this clonotype was seen a few times. This sequence joins TRBV28 and TRBJ1-6, with D maybe TRBD1 (5 bases). The length of the CDR3 is 14 residues. Germline CDR1 and CDR2: MDHEN and SYDVKM. Trimming removed 7 bases at V and 9 bases at J, with 16 bases between. CDR3 residues: CASTPGGASSPLHF. In nucleotides, the CDR3 is TGTGCCAGCACCCCCGGAGGGGCGAGTTCACCCCTCCACTTT. The full variable domain, completed using reference TRBV28 and TRBJ1-6, is DVKVTQSSRYLVKRTGEKVFLECVQDMDHENMFWYRQDPGLGLRLIYFSYDVKMKEKGDIPEGYSVSREKKERFSLILESASTNQTSMYLCASTPGGASSPLHFGNGTRLTVT.

The table lists this clonotype with many counts. V usage is TRBV6-5 and J usage is TRBJ1-1; 8 bases align to TRBD1. The CDR3 is 14 amino acids. V lost 6 bases to trimming and J lost 5 bases; unmatched junction nucleotides: 8. Germline CDR1 MNHEY, CDR2 SVGAGI. In DNA form, the CDR3 reads TGTGCCAGCAGCCCTTCCCAGGGGGCGACTGAAGCTTTCTTT. Its protein is CASSPSQGATEAFF.

The sample holds one count of this clonotype. The chain employs TRBV29-1 and TRBJ2-1; D is uncertain. Gene TRBJ2-7 matches the end of the DNA better, so the J call may be wrong. This CDR3 is built from 12 residues. The germline V gene has CDR1 SQVTM and CDR2 ANQGSEA. CDR3 nucleotides: TGCAGCGCCGAAGCGCAACACAATGAGCAGTACTTC. This encodes CSAEAQHNEQYF.

This clonotype appeared many times. V and J are TRBV6-5 and TRBJ2-5, with D maybe TRBD1 (6 bases). The CDR3 consists of 15 residues. The V gene lost 0 bases and the J gene lost 3 bases, with 11 bases spanning the gap. CDR1 and CDR2 from the germline V gene are MNHEY and SVGAGI. CDR3 DNA: TGTGCCAGCAGTTACTCAACAGGGCTCGAAGAGACCCAGTACTTC. It specifies CASSYSTGLEETQYF.

Points on this clonotype: This may come from a read error, since a much larger clone is one base off. The J gene is TRBJ1-2, the V gene TRBV29-1, with a tentative D call TRBD1 (5 bases). Looked up from germline, CDR1 is SQVTM and CDR2 is ANQGSEA. CDR3 length equals 13 residues. Trimming took 0 bases from V and 7 from J, leaving 12 bases between them. The CDR3 protein is CSVEECKGCGYTF. The CDR3 DNA reads as TGCAGCGTTGAAGAATGTAAGGGGTGTGGCTACACCTTC.

Ten or more counts support this clonotype. The chain has TRBV12-3 or TRBV12-4 and TRBJ1-3; no reliable D call. The length of the CDR3 is 14 residues. V shed 2 bases and J shed 7 bases, with 12 bases lying between them. Here the CDR3 DNA reads TGTGCCAGCAGTTTATTCGAGGAACTGAACACCATATATTTT. Its protein is CASSLFEELNTIYF.

This clonotype has ten or more counts. CDR3 protein: CASSLETGGSEQYF. In nucleotides, the CDR3 is TGTGCCAGCAGTTTAGAGACAGGGGGCAGTGAGCAGTACTTC. The chain uses TRBV12-3 or TRBV12-4 and TRBJ2-7, with 10 positions matching TRBD1. The CDR3 consists of 14 residues. With V trimmed by 1 base and J by 7 bases, 4 bases remained unmatched.

This clonotype was counted ten times or more. The chain joins TRBV20-1 to TRBJ1-1, with 9 bases identical to TRBD1. The CDR3 is 13 amino acids. Per germline, CDR1 DFQATT and CDR2 SNEGSKA (reference sequence). The V and J ends lost 1 base and 7 bases, in that order; junction bases with no gene match: 4. The CDR3: CSARGDRDLEAFF. The CDR3 region has the DNA TGCAGTGCTAGAGGGGACAGGGACCTTGAAGCTTTCTTT.

This clonotype was observed many times. This chain links TRBV4-1 with TRBJ2-5, with D perhaps matching TRBD2 (6 bases). Trimming stripped 1 base from V and 4 bases from J, with 13 bases between. Germline V gene data show CDR1 as MGHRA and CDR2 as YSYEKL. The CDR3 has 15 amino acids. The DNA of the CDR3 is TGCGCCAGCAGCCAAGTTTCGGGTAGCGGAGAGACCCAGTACTTC. Encoded protein: CASSQVSGSGETQYF.

This clonotype was observed at least ten times. The chain recombines TRBV6-5 with TRBJ2-7, with D possibly TRBD1 on 6 matching bases. V was shortened by 10 bases and J by 3 bases, with 16 bases between the two germline ends. From germline, CDR1 is MNHEY and CDR2 SVGAGI. This CDR3 contains 13 residues. The CDR3 sequence is CANMGHGRYEQYF. CDR3 coding DNA: TGTGCCAACATGGGACATGGCCGCTACGAGCAGTACTTC.

The genes are TRBV6-2 or TRBV6-3 and TRBJ2-2, with TRBD1 matching over 9 bases. The V and J ends lost 5 bases and 4 bases, in that order; junction bases with no gene match: 8. The germline gives CDR1 MNHEY, CDR2 SVGEGT. This CDR3 has 16 residues. The CDR3 sequence is CASSPRDRAGTGELFF. CDR3 DNA: TGTGCCAGCAGTCCCAGGGACAGGGCAGGCACCGGGGAGCTGTTTTTT.

This clonotype was picked up many times. As the CDR3 is not closed by the conserved phenylalanine or tryptophan, this likely results from a read error. Written as DNA, the CDR3 is TGTGCCAGCGTGGGACAGGGGAGAAACATTCAGTACCTC. It specifies CASVGQGRNIQYL. This rearrangement joins TRBV6-1 to TRBJ2-4; the match to TRBD1 covers 10 bases. Germline CDR1 MNHNS, CDR2 SASEGT. The CDR3 contains 13 residues. Trimming cost V 8 bases and J 6 bases; bases outside gene matches: 4.

This clonotype was recorded at least ten times. A junction boundary mismatches the germline segment, possibly from a read error. The chain joins TRBV20-1 to TRBJ1-2; tentatively, D is TRBD1 (6 bases). CDR3 size: 13 residues. Germline lookup yields CDR1 DFQATT and CDR2 SNEGSKA (reference sequence). The CDR3 DNA reads TGCAGTGTCGCACTATACAGGGAGGATGGCTACGCCTTC. It yields the protein CSVALYREDGYAF.

This clonotype occurred many times. The CDR3, as DNA: TGTGCCAGTCAATCTACAGGGACTAACTATGGCTACACCTTC. This gives the protein CASQSTGTNYGYTF. V and J are TRBV6-4 and TRBJ1-2; D may be TRBD1 (6 bases). Germline V gene sequence: CDR1 MRHNA, CDR2 SNTAGT. The CDR3 has 14 residues. Trimming took 9 bases from V and 0 from J, leaving 14 bases between them.

This clonotype was detected many times. This chain links TRBV12-3 or TRBV12-4 with TRBJ1-1, with 7 bases that match TRBD1. After removal of 7 bases from V and 6 bases from J, the junction contained 11 bases not matched to a gene. The CDR3 consists of 14 residues. CDR3 coding DNA: TGTGCCAGCACCAAGGGGGCAGGGTATTCTGAAGCTTTCTTT. It encodes CASTKGAGYSEAFF.

The chain combines TRBV5-1 with TRBJ2-5, with a weak D call TRBD2 (7 bases). Germline V gene lookup returns CDR1 SGHRS and CDR2 YFSETQ. The CDR3 totals 15 residues. Between the trimmed V and J ends, which lost 4 bases and 5 bases, there was a span of 18 bases. The CDR3 reads CASSPSRGAFETQYF. The CDR3 region has the DNA TGCGCCAGCAGCCCTTCCCGGGGGGCATTTGAGACCCAGTACTTC.

This clonotype was seen repeatedly, ten times or more. CDR3 amino acids: CATSRDVRARTGELFF. The CDR3 region has the DNA TGTGCCACCAGCAGAGATGTGAGGGCGCGCACCGGGGAGCTGTTTTTT. This chain connects TRBV15 to TRBJ2-2, with D maybe TRBD2 (5 bases). CDR1 is LNHNV and CDR2 is YYDKDF in the germline V gene (reference sequence). This CDR3 has 16 residues. Trimming shortened V by 0 bases and J by 4 bases, and 12 bases separated the two germline ends.

This clonotype appeared many times. J is TRBJ1-2 and V is TRBV6-9; the D is unclear. Trimming pared 5 bases from V and 10 bases from J, leaving 14 bases between. The CDR3 length is 12 residues. From germline, CDR1 is MNHGY and CDR2 SVAAGI. Here the CDR3 DNA reads TGTGCCAGCAGTGAAAGGGTGAGGGACTACACCTTC. Its protein is CASSERVRDYTF.

This clonotype appeared many times. One base away lies a much larger clone, so this may be a sequencing read error. The V call is TRBV27, the J call TRBJ1-5, with D possibly TRBD1 on 5 matching bases. CDR1 and CDR2 from the germline V gene are MNHEY and SMNVEV (reference sequence). CDR3 length: 14 residues. The V gene lost 0 bases and the J gene lost 3 bases, with 6 bases spanning the gap. CDR3 protein: CASSLSGTNQPQHF. CDR3 sequence (DNA): TGTGCCAGCAGTTTATCAGGGACCAATCAGCCCCAGCATTTT.

The table lists this clonotype with many counts. The gene calls are TRBV7-2 and TRBJ1-2; D is unresolved. CDR3 length equals 14 residues. From germline, CDR1 is SGHTA and CDR2 FQGNSA. Trimming cost V 7 bases and J 4 bases, with 16 bases left between them. The CDR3 coding sequence is TGTGCCAGCACCGTTAGACTAGCGGCCTATGGCTACACCTTC. This sequence encodes CASTVRLAAYGYTF. Looking up the rest from reference TRBV7-2 and TRBJ1-2 gives the full variable domain: GAGVSQSPSNKVTEKGKDVELRCDPISGHTALYWYRQSLGQGLEFLIYFQGNSAPDKSGLPSDRFSAERTGGSVSTLTIQRTQQEDSAVYLCASTVRLAAYGYTFGSGTRLTVV.

This clonotype was counted many times. The chain is built from TRBV7-8 and TRBJ2-5, with D possibly being TRBD2 (5 bases). V lost 6 bases to trimming and J lost 4 bases, with 15 bases between them. This CDR3 is 14 amino acids long. Germline values: CDR1 SGHVS, CDR2 FQNEAQ. The CDR3 DNA follows: TGTGCCAGCAGTCAAACGGCGGCGGGAGAGACCCAGTACTTC. Amino acids: CASSQTAAGETQYF.